One sample yielded the 27 T cell receptor beta chains listed below, sequenced in a study of blood T cell repertoires in COVID-19. Generated by immunoSEQ multiplex PCR, the TCRdb table keeps only in-frame clones and is missing some. This table has about 300,000 clones, about 81% appearing once. Sequencing input: peripheral blood. All receptors come from a human donor with COVID-19, enrolled during active disease. The donor label of this sample is uncertain.

The V gene is TRBV15, the J gene TRBJ2-5; 13 bases match TRBD2. V was clipped by 1 base and J by 2 bases; unmatched bases: 1. This CDR3 comprises 16 residues. In germline, CDR1 is LNHNV, CDR2 YYDKDF (reference sequence). The CDR3 here is CATSRGGLAGQETQYF. For the CDR3, the DNA is TGTGCCACCAGCAGAGGGGGACTAGCGGGGCAAGAGACCCAGTACTTC.

V usage is TRBV28 and J usage is TRBJ1-4, with 9 positions matching TRBD1. The CDR3 totals 15 residues. V lost 5 bases, J lost 8 bases, and 9 bases stayed unmatched. The germline V gene encodes CDR1 MDHEN and CDR2 SYDVKM. The CDR3 region is CASSPPGQGREKLFF. Here the CDR3 DNA reads TGTGCCAGCAGTCCTCCGGGACAGGGCAGAGAAAAACTGTTTTTT.

The CDR3 loop reads CASSLDWRYGYTF. The CDR3 DNA follows: TGTGCCAGCAGCCTTGACTGGCGCTATGGCTACACCTTC. V and J are TRBV5-4 and TRBJ1-2; D is unclear. This CDR3 is built from 13 residues. Germline loops: CDR1 SGHNT, CDR2 YYREEE (reference sequence). Trimming stripped 4 bases from V and 4 bases from J, with 11 bases between.

The chain is built from TRBV28 and TRBJ1-1; 9 bases line up with TRBD1. CDR1 and CDR2 from the germline V gene are MDHEN and SYDVKM. The CDR3 spans 17 residues. V shed 5 bases and J 2 bases; nucleotides not matched to a gene: 12. CDR3 nucleotides: TGTGCCAGCAGTCCCCGGGGACAGGGAGGTGGCAACACTGAAGCTTTCTTT. Translated: CASSPRGQGGGNTEAFF. Full variable domain (rest looked up from reference TRBV28 and TRBJ1-1): DVKVTQSSRYLVKRTGEKVFLECVQDMDHENMFWYRQDPGLGLRLIYFSYDVKMKEKGDIPEGYSVSREKKERFSLILESASTNQTSMYLCASSPRGQGGGNTEAFFGQGTRLTVV.

V usage is TRBV7-9 and J usage is TRBJ2-7; weak D call: TRBD1 (6 bases). CDR1 and CDR2 (germline): SEHNR, FQNEAQ (reference sequence). The CDR3 covers 16 residues. Trimming shortened V by 3 bases and J by 2 bases, and 17 bases separated the two germline ends. CDR3 in amino acids: CASSFSPQGITYEQYF. CDR3 bases: TGTGCCAGCAGCTTTTCCCCCCAGGGGATTACCTACGAGCAGTACTTC.

This clone was detected a few times. CDR3 sequence: CASSQGEHGYTF. In nucleotides, the CDR3 is TGTGCCAGCAGCCAGGGGGAGCATGGCTACACCTTC. The rearrangement links TRBV7-9 to TRBJ1-2, with TRBD1 identical over 7 bases. Unmatched junction bases numbered 3, after V lost 5 bases and J lost 6 bases. Germline CDR1 and CDR2: SEHNR and FQNEAQ (reference sequence). The CDR3 has 12 residues.

The V call is TRBV11-1, the J call TRBJ1-1; tentative D call: TRBD1 (5 bases). With 6 bases removed from V and 7 bases from J, the gap between germline ends came to 18 bases. The CDR3 sequence is 14 residues long. CDR1 SGHAT and CDR2 FQDESV come from the germline V gene (reference sequence). The CDR3 sequence: CASSRRNRQNEAFF. CDR3 DNA: TGTGCCAGCAGTCGCCGGAACCGACAGAATGAAGCTTTCTTT.

The chain carries TRBV7-2 and TRBJ1-2; D is ambiguous. The CDR3 has 14 residues. V dropped 0 bases and J dropped 1 base, with 6 bases sitting between them. Germline V gene sequence: CDR1 SGHTA, CDR2 FQGNSA. DNA of the CDR3: TGTGCCAGCAGCTTAGCCCCAAATAACTATGGCTACACCTTC. Translation: CASSLAPNNYGYTF.

Only a few counts were recorded for this clone. This rearrangement joins TRBV4-1 to TRBJ2-5, with unresolved D. This CDR3 has 14 residues. The V and J ends lost 2 bases and 4 bases respectively, with 11 bases between them. Germline V gives CDR1 MGHRA, CDR2 YSYEKL. The DNA for the CDR3 is TGCGCCAGCAGCCAATATTTGCCTAGAGAGACCCAGTACTTC. Protein: CASSQYLPRETQYF.

Regarding this clone: This sample includes further DNA sequences coding for the same CDR3. This sequence joins TRBV19 and TRBJ1-6; D unclear. V was shortened by 3 bases and J by 7 bases, with 13 bases between the two germline ends. Germline assignment: CDR1 LNHDA and CDR2 SQIVND (reference sequence). The CDR3 is made up of 15 amino acids. The DNA of the CDR3 is TGTGCCAGTAGTATCTCGCCAGGAAGCAATTCACCCCTCCACTTT. Translating gives CASSISPGSNSPLHF.

This clone was detected only once. The chain is built from TRBV7-3 and TRBJ2-3; 8 bases are a match to TRBD1. Germline values: CDR1 SGHTA, CDR2 FQGTGA. V was clipped by 4 bases and J by 2 bases; unmatched bases: 5. The CDR3 runs to 15 residues. This CDR3 is CASSSRTGNTDTQYF. The CDR3 DNA is TGTGCCAGCAGCTCTCGGACAGGGAACACAGATACGCAGTATTTT.

The chain recombines TRBV28 with TRBJ1-5; D gene uncertain. V was cut by 8 bases and J by 6 bases, with 14 bases left in between. The CDR3 has 13 residues. Germline lookup yields CDR1 MDHEN and CDR2 SYDVKM. The CDR3 DNA reads TGTGCCAGCCAAAGAGGGCGGAGTCAGCCCCAGCATTTT. Its translation: CASQRGRSQPQHF.

The chain uses TRBV10-3 and TRBJ1-1, with no clear D. The CDR3 length is 15 residues. Trimming cost V 2 bases and J 5 bases, with 15 bases left between them. Germline-derived CDR1 and CDR2 are ENHRY and SYGVKD. The DNA for the CDR3 is TGTGCCATCAGTGAGGGAGAGGGCCTACCAACTGAAGCTTTCTTT. Its protein product is CAISEGEGLPTEAFF.

This clone has a handful of counts. The chain carries TRBV2 and TRBJ2-1; D not certain. The V gene lost 10 bases and the J gene lost 1 base, with 17 bases spanning the gap. This CDR3 spans 15 amino acids. Germline CDR1 reads SNHLY; CDR2 reads FYNNEI. The CDR3 nucleotides are TGTGCCACCCAATACTACCCTGGGTCCTACAATGAGCAGTTCTTC. It translates to CATQYYPGSYNEQFF.

This chain uses TRBV7-2 with TRBJ1-2; tentatively, D is TRBD1 (5 bases). The V and J ends lost 1 base and 3 bases respectively, with 12 bases between them. CDR1 is SGHTA and CDR2 is FQGNSA in the germline V gene. CDR3 length: 15 amino acids. The CDR3 DNA reads as TGTGCCAGCAGCTTAGAGGCAGGGTGGTACTATGGCTACACCTTC. It specifies CASSLEAGWYYGYTF.

The chain recombines TRBV15 with TRBJ2-7, with 12 bases that match TRBD2. The germline gives CDR1 LNHNV, CDR2 YYDKDF (reference sequence). V dropped 3 bases and J dropped 0; count of bases not matched to a gene: 6. The CDR3 extends over 17 amino acids. CDR3 nucleotides: TGTGCCACCAGCAGGGCCAGGACTAGCGGGATCTCCTACGAGCAGTACTTC. It is translated as CATSRARTSGISYEQYF.

This clone was observed a single time. This chain links TRBV10-3 with TRBJ1-6; the match to TRBD1 covers 7 bases. V was clipped by 6 bases and J by 7 bases; unmatched bases: 9. Germline-derived CDR1 and CDR2 are ENHRY and SYGVKD. The CDR3 has 15 amino acids. The CDR3 DNA reads as TGTGCCATCAGGGGAGAGGGGGCTTCGAATTCACCCCTCCACTTT. Amino acids: CAIRGEGASNSPLHF.

The chain couples TRBV18 to TRBJ2-3, with 12 nucleotides matching TRBD2. The CDR3 has 16 amino acids. Germline values: CDR1 KGHSH, CDR2 LQKENI. V was pared by 6 bases and J by 2 bases, with 6 bases of the junction left unmatched. CDR3: CASSRRTSGNTDTQYF. As DNA, the CDR3 is TGTGCCAGCTCGCGACGGACTAGCGGGAACACAGATACGCAGTATTTT.

This clone appeared a single time. V usage is TRBV3-1 (or the pseudogene TRBV3-2) and J usage is TRBJ2-1; D unresolved. From germline, CDR1 is LGHDT and CDR2 YNNKEL (reference sequence). CDR3 length equals 13 residues. V was trimmed by 9 bases and J by 3 bases, leaving 12 bases between them. Written as DNA, the CDR3 is TGTGCCAGTAGCAGTTCGAGCTACAATGAGCAGTTCTTC. Translating it yields CASSSSSYNEQFF.

This clone was observed a handful of times. V and J are TRBV11-2 and TRBJ2-7, with 10 bases lining up with TRBD2. V lost 4 bases to trimming and J lost 4 bases; unmatched junction nucleotides: 10. Germline V CDR1 and CDR2: SGHAT, FQNNGV. CDR3 length: 16 residues. The CDR3, as DNA: TGTGCCAGCAGCTCGACAAGAGCGGGAGGGCCTTACGAGCAGTACTTC. This sequence encodes CASSSTRAGGPYEQYF. Based on the CDR3 plus reference TRBV11-2 and TRBJ2-7, the full variable domain is EAGVAQSPRYKIIEKRQSVAFWCNPISGHATLYWYQQILGQGPKLLIQFQNNGVVDDSQLPKDRFSAERLKGVDSTLKIQPAKLEDSAVYLCASSSTRAGGPYEQYFGPGTRLTVT.

This chain's CDR3 is CASSEAQKNTGELFF. Here the CDR3 DNA reads TGTGCCAGCAGCGAGGCCCAGAAAAACACCGGGGAGCTGTTTTTT. The J gene is TRBJ2-2, the V gene TRBV5-4; D remains unclear. Trimming shortened V by 4 bases and J by 2 bases, and 12 bases separated the two germline ends. The CDR3 sequence is 15 residues long. Germline lookup yields CDR1 SGHNT and CDR2 YYREEE (reference sequence).

The rearrangement links TRBV9 to TRBJ2-5, with 7 positions matching TRBD1. The V gene's germline CDR1 is SGDLS and CDR2 YYNGEE. The CDR3 is 15 amino acids. With V trimmed by 3 bases and J by 4 bases, 9 bases remained unmatched. The CDR3, as DNA: TGTGCCAGCAGCGAGCTGGACAGGATTGGAGAGACCCAGTACTTC. Its protein is CASSELDRIGETQYF.

The V call is TRBV5-4, the J call TRBJ2-3; D perhaps matches TRBD2 (5 bases). The germline CDR1 and CDR2 sequences are SGHNT and YYREEE (reference sequence). The CDR3 has 15 amino acids. V lost 6 bases and J 2 bases, leaving 16 bases between the germline ends. The CDR3 is CASTLRTGSTDTQYF. The CDR3 DNA reads TGTGCCAGCACCCTCCGGACGGGATCCACAGATACGCAGTATTTT.

As DNA, the CDR3 is TGTGCCAGCTCTAAACAGGGGGTAGACACCGGGGAGCTGTTTTTT. Residues: CASSKQGVDTGELFF. The V call is TRBV2, the J call TRBJ2-2, with 8 bases aligning to TRBD1. Germline CDR1 reads SNHLY; CDR2 reads FYNNEI. The CDR3 covers 15 residues. With 8 bases clipped from V and 3 bases from J, the junction kept 8 bases outside the gene matches.

This clone was counted only a few times. The chain employs TRBV9 and TRBJ1-3; perhaps TRBD1 as D (5 bases). Germline assignment: CDR1 SGDLS and CDR2 YYNGEE. Deletions cut 0 bases from V and 0 bases from J, with 10 bases between. CDR3 length equals 16 residues. CDR3 sequence (DNA): TGTGCCAGCAGCGTAGATCGGGGGGTCTCTGGAAACACCATATATTTT. Translation gives CASSVDRGVSGNTIYF.

A remark on this clone: A junction boundary mismatches the germline segment, possibly from a read error. This chain uses TRBV7-7 with TRBJ2-2; D uncertain. The CDR3 consists of 15 residues. The germline gives CDR1 SSHAT, CDR2 FNYEAQ (reference sequence). The CDR3 is CASSSSTGNTGELFF. Written as DNA, the CDR3 is TGTGCTAGCAGCTCCTCGACGGGTAACACCGGGGAGCTGTTTTTT.

This chain uses TRBV19 with TRBJ2-1; 7 nucleotides agree with TRBD2. The V segment lost 4 bases and the J segment 7 bases; nucleotides outside the gene matches: 4. Germline V gene data show CDR1 as LNHDA and CDR2 as SQIVND (reference sequence). The CDR3 has 13 amino acids. The CDR3 DNA follows: TGTGCCAGTAGTAGGGGAGGGGTAAATGAGCAGTTCTTC. It specifies CASSRGGVNEQFF.